These 22 T cell receptor beta chains share one sample of origin, sequenced in a study of shared clonotypes between healthy human individuals. Terminally differentiated effector memory CD45RA+ cells were excluded by CCR7 positive selection of CD45RO-negative cells. The repertoire was sequenced with immunoSEQ multiplex PCR; TCRdb's copy has only in-frame clones and lacks some. The top ten hold about 0.11% of the sample, which has about 590,000 clones, 95% to 96% seen once. The sample was naive CD8+ T cells sorted from blood. Source of these receptors: a woman aged 30 to 39 in good health.

The chain couples TRBV9 to TRBJ2-7; perhaps D is TRBD1 or TRBD2 (5 bases each). Trimming pared 3 bases from V and 4 bases from J, leaving 14 bases between. CDR3 length equals 14 residues. The germline V gene has CDR1 SGDLS and CDR2 YYNGEE. Written as DNA, the CDR3 is TGTGCCAGCAGCGCGGGACGGAGTATATACGAGCAGTACTTC. Its protein product is CASSAGRSIYEQYF.

CDR3 sequence (DNA): TGTGCCAGCAGTTTCTACAAGAACACTGAAGCTTTCTTT. Translating gives CASSFYKNTEAFF. V usage is TRBV27 and J usage is TRBJ1-1; D remains unclear. The CDR3 runs to 13 residues. Germline values: CDR1 MNHEY, CDR2 SMNVEV (reference sequence). V was shortened by 3 bases and J by 1 base, with 6 bases between the two germline ends.

This chain connects TRBV10-3 to TRBJ2-1; 9 bases line up with TRBD1. Germline V gene lookup returns CDR1 ENHRY and CDR2 SYGVKD. The CDR3 has 15 amino acids. J was trimmed by 8 bases and V by 5 bases; bases with no gene match: 10. The CDR3 coding sequence is TGTGCCATCAGTCCAGACCGGGACAGGGATCATGAGCAGTTCTTC. It specifies CAISPDRDRDHEQFF.

V usage is TRBV2 and J usage is TRBJ2-1; D is perhaps TRBD1 (5 bases). From germline, CDR1 is SNHLY and CDR2 FYNNEI. The CDR3 spans 14 residues. Trimming pared 9 bases from V and 5 bases from J, leaving 17 bases between. CDR3 region: CASRAGILNNEQFF. The CDR3 bases are TGTGCCAGTCGGGCAGGGATCCTCAACAATGAGCAGTTCTTC.

The chain carries TRBV29-1 and TRBJ2-1; TRBD2 matches at 13 bases. Losses at the gene ends were 7 bases for V and 4 bases for J; bases not matched to a gene: 10. The CDR3 is 16 amino acids. Germline V gives CDR1 SQVTM, CDR2 ANQGSEA. CDR3: CSAGPGLAGKYNEQFF. The CDR3 DNA follows: TGCAGCGCTGGTCCGGGACTAGCGGGAAAATACAATGAGCAGTTCTTC.

The chain recombines TRBV6-1 with TRBJ2-3; 11 bases are shared with TRBD2. The V and J ends lost 0 bases and 9 bases, in that order; junction bases with no gene match: 14. The length of the CDR3 is 18 residues. CDR1 and CDR2 from the germline V gene are MNHNS and SASEGT. CDR3 amino acids: CASSEAGRTSGLSVTQYF. CDR3 nucleotide sequence: TGTGCCAGCAGTGAAGCGGGACGGACTAGCGGGTTATCAGTCACGCAGTATTTT.

The rearrangement uses TRBV10-3 and TRBJ2-7; TRBD2 agrees at 12 bases. V lost 6 bases to trimming and J lost 0 bases; unmatched junction nucleotides: 3. From germline, CDR1 is ENHRY and CDR2 SYGVKD. CDR3 size: 15 residues. CDR3 protein: CAISRTSGTSYEQYF. CDR3 bases: TGTGCCATCAGCAGGACTAGCGGGACCTCCTACGAGCAGTACTTC.

This clone turned up a few times. The genes are TRBV6-5 and TRBJ1-1; TRBD1 is a possible D gene (5 bases). CDR1 is MNHEY and CDR2 is SVGAGI in the germline V gene. This CDR3 has 13 amino acids. Trimming took off 2 bases at V and 3 bases at J, with 7 bases between the two ends. The CDR3 nucleotides read TGTGCCAGCAGTTACGACAGTTACACTGAAGCTTTCTTT. It codes for CASSYDSYTEAFF.

Only one count was recorded for this clone. The chain has TRBV27 and TRBJ2-1; D uncertain. CDR1 is MNHEY and CDR2 is SMNVEV in the germline V gene (reference sequence). The CDR3 spans 12 residues. Trimming stripped 6 bases from V and 6 bases from J, with 9 bases between. The CDR3: CASRTVGNEQFF. The CDR3 nucleotides are TGTGCCAGCAGGACCGTTGGCAATGAGCAGTTCTTC.

V is TRBV6-6 and J is TRBJ2-3, with D possibly matching TRBD2 (6 bases). The V and J ends lost 0 bases and 2 bases respectively, with 9 bases between them. This CDR3 comprises 15 residues. From germline, CDR1 is MNHNY and CDR2 SVGAGI (reference sequence). CDR3 loop: CASSYSGGTTDTQYF. CDR3 DNA: TGTGCCAGCAGTTACTCAGGAGGGACCACAGATACGCAGTATTTT.

This chain connects TRBV6-6 to TRBJ1-6; D uncertain. V was trimmed by 7 bases and J by 6 bases, leaving 10 bases between them. CDR3 size: 13 residues. Germline assignment: CDR1 MNHNY and CDR2 SVGAGI (reference sequence). Here the CDR3 reads CASTETANSPLHF. DNA of the CDR3: TGTGCCAGCACCGAGACGGCTAATTCACCCCTCCACTTT.

This sequence joins TRBV2 and TRBJ2-5; a possible D gene is TRBD2 (5 bases). This CDR3 contains 15 residues. Germline CDR1 and CDR2: SNHLY and FYNNEI. V was clipped by 3 bases and J by 5 bases, with 16 bases between them. The CDR3 DNA reads TGTGCCAGCAGTGATTCGGGAATCTCTTGGGAGACCCAGTACTTC. Translating it yields CASSDSGISWETQYF.

The V and J genes are TRBV11-2 and TRBJ1-4; D gene ambiguous. The germline V gene has CDR1 SGHAT and CDR2 FQNNGV. V gave up 5 bases and J gave up 4 bases, with 8 bases separating them. The CDR3 runs to 13 residues. The CDR3: CASSADVNEKLFF. DNA of the CDR3: TGTGCCAGCAGCGCAGACGTTAATGAAAAACTGTTTTTT.

The chain carries TRBV5-1 and TRBJ2-5, with TRBD2 matching 10 bases. The CDR3 has 16 amino acids. V was clipped by 3 bases and J by 4 bases; unmatched bases: 9. Per the germline V gene, CDR1 is SGHRS and CDR2 is YFSETQ. Here the CDR3 DNA reads TGCGCCAGCAGCTGGGACAGCGGGGGGGGTCTAGAGACCCAGTACTTC. Its translation is CASSWDSGGGLETQYF.

The chain joins TRBV20-1 to TRBJ2-5, with D uncertain. This CDR3 is built from 11 residues. CDR1 is DFQATT, CDR2 SNEGSKA, per germline (reference sequence). Deletions cut 1 base from V and 3 bases from J, with 3 bases between. CDR3 loop: CSARGEETQYF. DNA of the CDR3: TGCAGTGCTAGAGGGGAAGAGACCCAGTACTTC.

This rearrangement joins TRBV5-8 to TRBJ2-7, with D possibly matching TRBD2 (5 bases). The CDR3 runs 15 residues. The V end was cut by 3 bases, the J end by 2 bases, with 15 bases between. Germline CDR1 SGHTS, CDR2 YDEGEE. The CDR3 sequence: CASSSRIGVPYEQYF. CDR3 DNA: TGTGCCAGCAGCTCAAGAATCGGGGTTCCCTACGAGCAGTACTTC.

This rearrangement joins TRBV29-1 to TRBJ2-1; D is unresolved. Deletions cut 3 bases from V and 16 bases from J, with 19 bases between. Germline V gives CDR1 SQVTM, CDR2 ANQGSEA. The length of the CDR3 is 12 residues. The CDR3 coding sequence is TGCAGCGTTGATTCAGGCGGACGGGCCCCTTTCTTC. Its translation: CSVDSGGRAPFF.

The V call is TRBV7-9, the J call TRBJ2-7; D unclear. The CDR3 is 12 amino acids. V shed 1 base and J shed 6 bases, with 7 bases lying between them. Germline CDR1 and CDR2: SEHNR and FQNEAQ (reference sequence). As DNA, the CDR3 is TGTGCCAGCAGCTTAGGAAAGTTCGAGCAGTACTTC. The encoded protein is CASSLGKFEQYF.

The chain carries TRBV28 and TRBJ2-1, with D perhaps TRBD1 (5 bases). Germline V gene sequence: CDR1 MDHEN, CDR2 SYDVKM. V was shortened by 6 bases and J by 12 bases, with 18 bases between the two germline ends. The CDR3 length is 13 residues. The CDR3 bases are TGTGCCAGCAGACAAGGGGCTACAGTGGTGCAGTTCTTC. Translating gives CASRQGATVVQFF.

With regard to this clone: Other DNA sequences in this sample translate to the same CDR3. The chain combines TRBV5-6 with TRBJ2-7, with 10 nucleotides matching TRBD2. V shed 4 bases and J 3 bases; nucleotides not matched to a gene: 4. Per germline, CDR1 SGHDT and CDR2 YYEEEE. This CDR3 region has 14 residues. In DNA form, the CDR3 reads TGTGCCAGCAGCCAAGGACTAGCGGTCTACGAGCAGTACTTC. Translated: CASSQGLAVYEQYF.

V gene TRBV28 combines with J gene TRBJ2-1, with TRBD2 matching over 7 bases. Germline loops: CDR1 MDHEN, CDR2 SYDVKM. This CDR3 region has 16 residues. The V segment lost 3 bases and the J segment 6 bases; nucleotides outside the gene matches: 11. The CDR3 region is CASSFMAGEPGNEQFF. CDR3 in DNA: TGTGCCAGCAGTTTCATGGCGGGAGAACCGGGCAATGAGCAGTTCTTC.

The CDR3 sequence: CASSLSAAGGGELFF. DNA for the CDR3: TGTGCCAGCAGTTTATCGGCCGCGGGAGGCGGGGAGCTGTTTTTT. The chain employs TRBV27 and TRBJ2-2; 8 bases agree with TRBD2. J was trimmed by 7 bases and V by 0 bases; bases with no gene match: 4. The CDR3 totals 15 residues. CDR1 and CDR2 from the germline V gene are MNHEY and SMNVEV (reference sequence).